This entry concerns a single T cell receptor beta chain. The CDR3 totals 14 residues. Germline V gene lookup returns CDR1 LNHDA and CDR2 SQIVND (reference sequence). With 5 bases removed from V and 2 bases from J, the gap between germline ends came to 10 bases. The sample is drawn from a study of blood T cell repertoires in COVID-19. Study details: Spain, Italy and the United States supplied samples that represented acute and convalescent COVID-19. The cDNA or gDNA used as material had been derived from T cells, B-cell-depleted T cells, or PBMCs.

How the authors handled the data: Amplified reference gene primers provided the basis for estimating nucleated cell counts. The data were produced by immunoSEQ multiplex PCR, yet TCRdb's version contains in-frame clones alone and is incomplete. Clone size and the V and J calls come from that table; the DNA yielded D and trimming. The repertoire holds roughly 120,000 clones, with approximately 80% as singletons. The V call is TRBV19, the J call TRBJ1-5; D is uncertain. Sequenced: peripheral blood. The clonotype originates from a man between 65 and 80 years old with active or convalescent COVID-19. CDR3 sequence reads: CASSDETGNQPQHF. In DNA form, the CDR3 reads TGTGCCAGTAGTGATGAAACGGGCAATCAGCCCCAGCATTTT.